This TCR beta chain was captured by sequencing in a study of blood T cell repertoires in COVID-19 (TCRdb year 2020). In the study overall: Samples from collaborators originated in the United States, Italy and Spain and spanned both the acute and convalescent phases of COVID-19. The prospective study material was composed of cDNA or gDNA derived from T cells, B-cell-depleted T cells, or PBMCs. Subjects who had been exposed to COVID-19, were actively infected with it, or had recovered from it provided the deeply sampled blood TCRbeta repertoires that made up the dataset. The repertoires were released in a freely available public database intended as a resource for research on the immune response to SARS-CoV-2. The samples were drawn from the first 160 participants of the ongoing ImmuneRACE study and from about 1,200 subjects provided by 6 global collaborators. A de-identified subject ID, COVID-19 status, age in years and sex were almost always included in the sample metadata. Where available, HLA class I and class II types were obtained from metadata supplied by the sample provider rather than from assay-based typing. Beyond this particular receptor, the publication reports: Clinical and demographic metadata were provided uncurated, with the amount varying by source and participant.

Points on this clone: Its binding antigen is unknown. Base qualities were left out, and no much larger clone turns up one base away.

V was cut back by 5 bases and J by 2 bases, leaving a gap of 13 bases between them. The germline V gene specifies MNHEY as CDR1 and SVGAGI as CDR2. From its cysteine to its phenylalanine, the CDR3 spans 15 amino acids. Here the CDR3 DNA is all that survives: 45 bases in frame from base 1. The immunoSEQ Assay, a bias-controlled multiplex PCR, was used to amplify TCRbeta CDR3 regions from genomic DNA. The paper's data handling went like this. The number of nucleated cells in each sample was estimated from the amplification of reference gene primers within the assay. To quantify the absolute abundance of each unique TCRbeta CDR3 rearrangement, sequence reads were collapsed and filtered. For each sample, productive Simpson clonality was calculated as the square root of Simpson's diversity index across productive rearrangements. TCRdb provides this immuneACCESS table in a form limited to in-frame rearrangements. Some clones are lacking; in checked studies, under half of them reflect an unresolved V gene, and why the rest are absent is not known. Clone size and the V and J calls come from that table; the DNA yielded D and trimming. The sample contains some 400,000 clones, roughly 86% of them found a single time. Over 9.5% of the sample is in the top ten clones.

One collaborating source in Seattle enrolled patients during active infection and followed them longitudinally through the course of disease. Each collaborating institution followed its own protocols to collect whole blood in K2EDTA tubes. For TCRbeta analysis, collaborators shipped samples as frozen whole blood, isolated PBMCs, or DNA extracted from either of those sample types. Specimen: peripheral blood. In this chain, TRBV6-5 is recombined with TRBJ1-5; the D segment could be TRBD1, given 6 matching bases. The receptor was isolated from a woman aged 25 to 39 with COVID-19, enrolled during active disease. CDR3 loop: CASSPRQAGNQPQHF. The base sequence is TGTGCCAGCAGTCCTCGACAGGCGGGCAATCAGCCCCAGCATTTT.